This T cell receptor beta chain was profiled in a study of CD8 T cells in ankylosing spondylitis. This clonotype was observed many times. MiXCR, run by TCRdb on the 5' RACE reads, gives a single entry per CDR3 protein. Counted here are 200,000 or so distinct CDR3 sequences, around a quarter occurring once; the ten biggest clones make up approximately 6.6%. This CDR3 comprises 15 residues. J gave up 3 bases and V 6 bases, and 8 bases lay outside the gene matches. CDR1 is SGHTA and CDR2 is FQGNSA in the germline V gene. The sequence derives from a male donor with ankylosing spondylitis or in good health (not recorded which). The V call is TRBV7-2, the J call TRBJ2-3; 8 nucleotides agree with TRBD2. Sequenced: blood, either unsorted or a sorted T cell fraction (not recorded which). As DNA, the CDR3 is TGTGCCAGCAGGGTAAAAGCGGGAGTAACAGATACGCAGTATTTT. It specifies CASRVKAGVTDTQYF.